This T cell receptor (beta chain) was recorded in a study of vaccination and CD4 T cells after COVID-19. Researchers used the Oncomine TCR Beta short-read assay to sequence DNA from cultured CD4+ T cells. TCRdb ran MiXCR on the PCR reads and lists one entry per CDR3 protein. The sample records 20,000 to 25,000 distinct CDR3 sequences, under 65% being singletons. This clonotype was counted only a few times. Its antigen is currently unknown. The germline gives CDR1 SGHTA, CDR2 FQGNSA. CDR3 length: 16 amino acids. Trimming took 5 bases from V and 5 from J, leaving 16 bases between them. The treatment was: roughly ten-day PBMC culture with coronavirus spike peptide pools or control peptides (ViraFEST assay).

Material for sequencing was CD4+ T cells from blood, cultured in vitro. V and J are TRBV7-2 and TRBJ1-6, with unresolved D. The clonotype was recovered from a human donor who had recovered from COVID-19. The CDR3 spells CASSIRASGNNSPLHF. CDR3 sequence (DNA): TGTGCCAGCAGCATCCGGGCCTCGGGAAATAATTCACCCCTCCACTTT.